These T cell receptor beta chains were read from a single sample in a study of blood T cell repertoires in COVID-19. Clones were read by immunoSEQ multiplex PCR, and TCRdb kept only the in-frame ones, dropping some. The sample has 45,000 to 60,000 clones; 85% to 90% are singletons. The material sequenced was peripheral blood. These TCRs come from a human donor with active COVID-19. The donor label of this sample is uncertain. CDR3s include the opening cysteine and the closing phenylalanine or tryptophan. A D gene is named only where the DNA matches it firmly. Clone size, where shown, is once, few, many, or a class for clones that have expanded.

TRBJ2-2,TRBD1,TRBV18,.,TGTGCCAGCTCACCCCGGGACAGGGGGGACACCGGGGAGCTGTTTTTT,CASSPRDRGDTGELFF
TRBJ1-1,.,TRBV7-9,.,TGTGCCAGCAGCACGTTGGGGGGCACTGAAGCTTTCTTT,CASSTLGGTEAFF
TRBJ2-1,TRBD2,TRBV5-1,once,TGCGCCAGCAGCCCTCAAGCGGGGGCCCTCTCCTACAATGAGCAGTTCTTC,CASSPQAGALSYNEQFF
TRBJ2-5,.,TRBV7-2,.,TGTGCCAGCAGCTTAGTGGGGACAAAAGAGACCCAGTACTTC,CASSLVGTKETQYF
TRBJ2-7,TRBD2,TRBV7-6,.,TGTGCCAGCAGCTTGGGTAGCGGGAGCTCCTACGAGCAGTACTTC,CASSLGSGSSYEQYF
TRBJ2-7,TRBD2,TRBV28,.,TGTGCCAGCAGTTTGGGCCAAGGAAAGGGCGGGGGCTCCTACGAGCAGTACTTC,CASSLGQGKGGGSYEQYF
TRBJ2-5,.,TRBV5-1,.,TGCGCCAGCAATACAGGGTCCCAAGAGACCCAGTACTTC,CASNTGSQETQYF
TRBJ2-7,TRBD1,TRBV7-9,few,TGTGCCAGCAGCTCGAACAGGGGCGGCCTATGGGAGCAGTACTTC,CASSSNRGGLWEQYF
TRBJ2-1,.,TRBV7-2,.,TGTGCCAGCAGCCAAAGTAGCGTACGCTACAATGAGCAGTTCTTC,CASSQSSVRYNEQFF
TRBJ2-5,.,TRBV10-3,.,TGTGCCATCAGTGAGTCTGAACAGGGTCACGAGACCCAGTACTTC,CAISESEQGHETQYF
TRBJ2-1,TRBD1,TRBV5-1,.,TGCGCCAGCAGCTTGGTACAGGGGGTCTACAATGAGCAGTTCTTC,CASSLVQGVYNEQFF
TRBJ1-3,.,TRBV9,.,TGTGCCAGCAGCGTAGGGGAGGGAAACACCATATATTTT,CASSVGEGNTIYF
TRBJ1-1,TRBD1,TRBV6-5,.,TGTGCCAGCAGCGTCCGGACAGGAATAACTGAAGCTTTCTTT,CASSVRTGITEAFF
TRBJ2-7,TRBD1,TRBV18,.,TGTGCCAGCTCACAAGGGACAGGGAACGTTTACGAGCAGTACTTC,CASSQGTGNVYEQYF
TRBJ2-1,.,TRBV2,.,TGTGCCAGCGCCCCATTTCAGGGATCCTACAATGAGCAGTTCTTC,CASAPFQGSYNEQFF
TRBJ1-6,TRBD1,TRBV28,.,TGTGCCAGCAGTTTGGAAAGGACAGGGGATGGTTCACCCCTCCACTTT,CASSLERTGDGSPLHF
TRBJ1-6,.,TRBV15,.,TGTGCCACCAGCAGAACACAGGGTACACCCCTCCACTTT,CATSRTQGTPLHF
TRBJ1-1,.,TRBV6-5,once,TGTGCCAGCAGTTACTCGGGGCAGCACACTGAAGCTTTCTTT,CASSYSGQHTEAFF
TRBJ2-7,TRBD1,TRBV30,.,TGTGCCTGGAGCCCCCCGCGGCAGGGGGTCCCGGGATCCTACGAGCAGTACTTC,CAWSPPRQGVPGSYEQYF
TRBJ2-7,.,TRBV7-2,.,TGTGCCAGCAGCTTAGCGGGGCCGCGCTACGAGCAGTACTTC,CASSLAGPRYEQYF
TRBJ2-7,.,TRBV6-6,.,TGTGCCAGCAACTTTGACAGTACCTACGAGCAGTACTTC,CASNFDSTYEQYF
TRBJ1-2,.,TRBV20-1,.,TGCAGTGCAACAGTAACCCCGGGCTACACCTTC,CSATVTPGYTF
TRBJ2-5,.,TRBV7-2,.,TGTGCCAGCAGCTTAGAAACAGGGTACACGGAGACCCAGTACTTC,CASSLETGYTETQYF
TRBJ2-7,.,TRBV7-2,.,TGTGCCAGCAGCCCCAACTCGCTTATCTCCTACGAGCAGTACTTC,CASSPNSLISYEQYF
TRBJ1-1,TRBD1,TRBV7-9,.,TGTGCCAGCAGCACGGGACAGGCGAACACTGAAGCTTTCTTT,CASSTGQANTEAFF
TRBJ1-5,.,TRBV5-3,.,TGTGCCAGAAGCGAGCCCGAGGCTAATCAGCCCCAGCATTTT,CARSEPEANQPQHF
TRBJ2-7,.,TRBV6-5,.,TGTGCCAGCAGTTACTCGACGGAGCGCTCCTACGAGCAGTACTTC,CASSYSTERSYEQYF
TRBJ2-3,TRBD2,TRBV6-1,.,TGTGCCAGCAGTGTTAGCGTAGCGGGGGTCACAGATACGCAGTATTTT,CASSVSVAGVTDTQYF
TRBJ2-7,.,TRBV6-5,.,TGTGCCAGCAGTTCTCTGCAGGGGTTCTACGAGCAGTACTTC,CASSSLQGFYEQYF
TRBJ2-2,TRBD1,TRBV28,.,TGTGCCAGCAGCTCCCATGGGGACAGATACGGGGAGCTGTTTTTT,CASSSHGDRYGELFF
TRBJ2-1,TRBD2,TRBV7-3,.,TGTGCCAGCAGCTTAACGCTAGCGGGTGGTCGGGTTGAGCAGTTCTTC,CASSLTLAGGRVEQFF
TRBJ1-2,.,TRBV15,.,TGTGCCACCAGCAACGGGGGACCCTACACCTTC,CATSNGGPYTF
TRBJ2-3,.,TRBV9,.,TGTGCCAGCAGCGTAGACCCGAAGGGCAGGGCAGATACGCAGTATTTT,CASSVDPKGRADTQYF
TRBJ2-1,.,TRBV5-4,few,TGTGCCAGCAGCTCGACGACTTCTAGTAGCAATGAGCAGTTCTTC,CASSSTTSSSNEQFF
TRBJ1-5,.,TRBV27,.,TGTGCCAGCAGTTTACGTGGTGACTGGGAGAATCAGCCCCAGCATTTT,CASSLRGDWENQPQHF
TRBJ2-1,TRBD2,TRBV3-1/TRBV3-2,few,TGTGCCAGCAGCCAGGCCCGACTAGCGGGTCCCAATGAGCAGTTCTTC,CASSQARLAGPNEQFF
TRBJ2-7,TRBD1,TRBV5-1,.,TGCGCCAGCAGCTTTGACAGGGGCTACGAGCAGTACTTC,CASSFDRGYEQYF
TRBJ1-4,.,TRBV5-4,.,TGTGCCAGCAGCCGGGTCCCTAATGAAAAACTGTTTTTT,CASSRVPNEKLFF
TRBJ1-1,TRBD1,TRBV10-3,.,TGTGCCACAACAGCGGACAGGGGGTTCGACACTGAAGCTTTCTTT,CATTADRGFDTEAFF
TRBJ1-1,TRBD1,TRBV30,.,TGTGCCTGGAGTCATACCGCCAGGGGGCGGGGCACTGAAGCTTTCTTT,CAWSHTARGRGTEAFF
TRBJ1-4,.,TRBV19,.,TGTGCCAGTTCCCCCCCGAGGACAAATGAAAAACTGTTTTTT,CASSPPRTNEKLFF
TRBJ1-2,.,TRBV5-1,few,TGCGCCAGCAGCAACCGGACAGAAGGCTATGGCTACACCTTC,CASSNRTEGYGYTF
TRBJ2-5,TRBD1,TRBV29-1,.,TGCAGCGTTGTAGGGGGCGACCGTGAGACCCAGTACTTC,CSVVGGDRETQYF
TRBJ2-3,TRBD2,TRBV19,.,TGTGCCAGTAGTATCGGGCTAGCGGGAGGAGATACGCAGTATTTT,CASSIGLAGGDTQYF
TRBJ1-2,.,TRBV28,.,TGTGCCAGCAGTTTGTCTTCCCAACTCGCTGGCTACACCTTC,CASSLSSQLAGYTF
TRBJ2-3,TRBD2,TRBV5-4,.,TGTGCCAGCAGCCCCGGAGGACTAGCGGGGGGGCGTAGCACAGATACGCAGTATTTT,CASSPGGLAGGRSTDTQYF
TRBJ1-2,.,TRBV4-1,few,TGCGCCAGCAGCCAACCCACAGAGGGTATCTATGGCTACACCTTC,CASSQPTEGIYGYTF